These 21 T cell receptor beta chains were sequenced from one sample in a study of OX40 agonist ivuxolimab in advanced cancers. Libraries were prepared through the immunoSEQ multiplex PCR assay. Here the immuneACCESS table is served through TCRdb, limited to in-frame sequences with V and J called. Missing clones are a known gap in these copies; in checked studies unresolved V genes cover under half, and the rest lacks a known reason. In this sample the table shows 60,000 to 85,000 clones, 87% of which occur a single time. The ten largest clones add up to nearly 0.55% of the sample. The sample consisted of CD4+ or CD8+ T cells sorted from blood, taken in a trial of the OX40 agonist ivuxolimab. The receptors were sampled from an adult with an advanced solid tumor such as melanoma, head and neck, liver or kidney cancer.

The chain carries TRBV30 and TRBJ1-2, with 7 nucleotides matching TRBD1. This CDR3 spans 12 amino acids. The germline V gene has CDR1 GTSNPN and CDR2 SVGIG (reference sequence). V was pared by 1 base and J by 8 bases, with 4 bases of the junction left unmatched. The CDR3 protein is CAWSDRGLGYTF. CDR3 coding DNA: TGTGCCTGGAGTGACAGGGGTTTGGGCTACACCTTC.

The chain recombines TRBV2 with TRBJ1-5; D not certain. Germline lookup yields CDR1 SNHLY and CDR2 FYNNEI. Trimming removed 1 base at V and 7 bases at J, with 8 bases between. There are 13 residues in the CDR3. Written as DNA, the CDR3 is TGTGCCAGCAGTGAAGTTAGGGAACAGCCCCAGCATTTT. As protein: CASSEVREQPQHF. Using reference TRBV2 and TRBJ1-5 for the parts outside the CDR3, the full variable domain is EPEVTQTPSHQVTQMGQEVILRCVPISNHLYFYWYRQILGQKVEFLVSFYNNEISEKSEIFDDQFSVERPDGSNFTLKIRSTKLEDSAMYFCASSEVREQPQHFGDGTRLSIL.

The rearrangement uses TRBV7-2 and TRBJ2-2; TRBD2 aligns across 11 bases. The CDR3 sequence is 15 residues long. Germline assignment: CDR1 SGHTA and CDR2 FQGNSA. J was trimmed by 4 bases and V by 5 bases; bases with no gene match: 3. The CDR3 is CASSRLAGSTGELFF. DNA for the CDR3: TGTGCCAGCAGCCGACTAGCGGGAAGCACCGGGGAGCTGTTTTTT. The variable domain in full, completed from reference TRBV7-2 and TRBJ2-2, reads GAGVSQSPSNKVTEKGKDVELRCDPISGHTALYWYRQSLGQGLEFLIYFQGNSAPDKSGLPSDRFSAERTGGSVSTLTIQRTQQEDSAVYLCASSRLAGSTGELFFGEGSRLTVL.

The CDR3 DNA is TGCGCCACCAGACCCCTTAGGGGCCTAGCGGGACTTAGCACAGATACGCAGTATTTT. This encodes CATRPLRGLAGLSTDTQYF. This rearrangement joins TRBV5-1 to TRBJ2-3; TRBD2 matches 9 bases. In germline, CDR1 is SGHRS, CDR2 YFSETQ. V shed 9 bases and J 0 bases; nucleotides not matched to a gene: 20. The CDR3 is 19 residues long. Full variable domain (remainder filled in from reference TRBV5-1 and TRBJ2-3): KAGVTQTPRYLIKTRGQQVTLSCSPISGHRSVSWYQQTPGQGLQFLFEYFSETQRNKGNFPGRFSGRQFSNSRSEMNVSTLELGDSALYLCATRPLRGLAGLSTDTQYFGPGTRLTVL.

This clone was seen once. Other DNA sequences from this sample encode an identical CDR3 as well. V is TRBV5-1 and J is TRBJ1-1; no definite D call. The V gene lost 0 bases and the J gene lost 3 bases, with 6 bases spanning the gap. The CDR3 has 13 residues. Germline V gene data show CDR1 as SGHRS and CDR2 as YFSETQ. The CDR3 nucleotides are TGCGCCAGCAGCTTGGACGGGTACACTGAAGCTTTCTTT. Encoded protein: CASSLDGYTEAFF.

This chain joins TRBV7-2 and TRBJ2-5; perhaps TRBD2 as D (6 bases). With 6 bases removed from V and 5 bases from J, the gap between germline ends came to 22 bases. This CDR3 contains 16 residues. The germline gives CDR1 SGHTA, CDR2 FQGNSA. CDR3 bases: TGTGCCAGCAGTTACCTCGGGGGATTGCTAATGGAGACCCAGTACTTC. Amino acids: CASSYLGGLLMETQYF.

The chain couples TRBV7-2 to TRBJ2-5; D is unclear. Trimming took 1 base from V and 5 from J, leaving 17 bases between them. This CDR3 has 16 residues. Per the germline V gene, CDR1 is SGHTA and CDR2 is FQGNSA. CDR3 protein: CASSLEVARPRETQYF. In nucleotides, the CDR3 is TGTGCCAGCAGCTTAGAGGTAGCCCGCCCGCGGGAGACCCAGTACTTC.

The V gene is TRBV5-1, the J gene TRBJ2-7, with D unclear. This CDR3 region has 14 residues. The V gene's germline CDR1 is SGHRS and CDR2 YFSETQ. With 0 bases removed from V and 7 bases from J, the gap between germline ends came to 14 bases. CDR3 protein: CASSLEGGFSEQYF. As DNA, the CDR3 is TGCGCCAGCAGCTTGGAGGGCGGTTTTTCGGAGCAGTACTTC.

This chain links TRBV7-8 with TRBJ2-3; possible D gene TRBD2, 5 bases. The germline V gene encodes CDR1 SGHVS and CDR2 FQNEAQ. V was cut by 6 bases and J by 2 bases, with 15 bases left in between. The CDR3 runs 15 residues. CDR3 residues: CASRVWSGITDTQYF. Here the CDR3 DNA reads TGTGCCAGCAGAGTGTGGTCGGGGATCACAGATACGCAGTATTTT.

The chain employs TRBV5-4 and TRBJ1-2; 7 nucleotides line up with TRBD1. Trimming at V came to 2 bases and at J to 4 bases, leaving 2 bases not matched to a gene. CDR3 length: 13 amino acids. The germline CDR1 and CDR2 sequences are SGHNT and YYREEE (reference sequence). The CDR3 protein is CASSFGTVYGYTF. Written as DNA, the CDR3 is TGTGCCAGCAGCTTTGGGACAGTCTATGGCTACACCTTC. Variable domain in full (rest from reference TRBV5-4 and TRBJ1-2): ETGVTQSPTHLIKTRGQQVTLRCSSQSGHNTVSWYQQALGQGPQFIFQYYREEENGRGNFPPRFSGLQFPNYSSELNVNALELDDSALYLCASSFGTVYGYTFGSGTRLTVV.

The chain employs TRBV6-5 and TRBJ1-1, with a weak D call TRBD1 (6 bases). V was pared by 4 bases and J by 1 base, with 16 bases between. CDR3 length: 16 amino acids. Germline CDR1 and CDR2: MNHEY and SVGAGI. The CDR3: CASSSSIGQKNTEAFF. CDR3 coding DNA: TGTGCCAGCAGTTCCTCCATCGGACAGAAGAACACTGAAGCTTTCTTT.

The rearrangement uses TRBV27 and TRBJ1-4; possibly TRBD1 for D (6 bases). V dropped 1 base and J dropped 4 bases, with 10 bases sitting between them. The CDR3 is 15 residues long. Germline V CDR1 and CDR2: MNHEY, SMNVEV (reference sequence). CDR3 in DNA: TGTGCCAGCAGTTTATATGGGGGCATTAATGAAAAACTGTTTTTT. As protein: CASSLYGGINEKLFF.

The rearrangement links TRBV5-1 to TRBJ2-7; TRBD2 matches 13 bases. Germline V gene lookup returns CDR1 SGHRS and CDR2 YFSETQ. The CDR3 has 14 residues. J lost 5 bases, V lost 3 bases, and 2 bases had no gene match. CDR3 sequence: CASSSGLAGDEQYF. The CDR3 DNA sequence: TGCGCCAGCAGCTCCGGACTAGCGGGAGACGAGCAGTACTTC.

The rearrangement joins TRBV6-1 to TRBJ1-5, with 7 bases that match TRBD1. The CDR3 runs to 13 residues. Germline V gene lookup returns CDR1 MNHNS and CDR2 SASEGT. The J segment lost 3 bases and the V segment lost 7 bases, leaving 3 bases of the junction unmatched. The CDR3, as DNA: TGTGCCAGCACCGGGACAGCCAATCAGCCCCAGCATTTT. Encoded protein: CASTGTANQPQHF.

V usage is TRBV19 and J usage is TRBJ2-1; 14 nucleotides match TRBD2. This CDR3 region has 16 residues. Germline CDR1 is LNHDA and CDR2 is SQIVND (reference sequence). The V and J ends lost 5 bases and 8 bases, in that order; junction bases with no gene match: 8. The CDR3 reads CASSPRLAGGIDEQFF. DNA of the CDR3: TGTGCCAGTAGTCCTCGACTAGCGGGGGGGATAGATGAGCAGTTCTTC.

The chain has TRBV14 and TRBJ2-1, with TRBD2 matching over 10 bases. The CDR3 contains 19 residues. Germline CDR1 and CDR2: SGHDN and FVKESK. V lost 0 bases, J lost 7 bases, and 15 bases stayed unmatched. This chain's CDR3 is CASSQELRGGSGRRNEQFF. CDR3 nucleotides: TGTGCCAGCAGCCAAGAACTCAGGGGCGGTAGCGGGAGGAGGAATGAGCAGTTCTTC.

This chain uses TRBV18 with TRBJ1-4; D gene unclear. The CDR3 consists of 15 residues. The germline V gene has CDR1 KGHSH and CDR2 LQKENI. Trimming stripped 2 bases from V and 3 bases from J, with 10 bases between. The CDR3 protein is CASSPSGVSNEKLFF. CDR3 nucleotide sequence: TGTGCCAGCTCACCAAGCGGGGTTTCTAATGAAAAACTGTTTTTT.

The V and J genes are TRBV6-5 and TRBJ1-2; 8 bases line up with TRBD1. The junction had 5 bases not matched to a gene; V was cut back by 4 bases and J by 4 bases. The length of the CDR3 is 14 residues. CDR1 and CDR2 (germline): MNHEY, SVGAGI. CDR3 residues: CASSFDRGGYGYTF. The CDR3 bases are TGTGCCAGCAGTTTCGACAGGGGAGGCTATGGCTACACCTTC.

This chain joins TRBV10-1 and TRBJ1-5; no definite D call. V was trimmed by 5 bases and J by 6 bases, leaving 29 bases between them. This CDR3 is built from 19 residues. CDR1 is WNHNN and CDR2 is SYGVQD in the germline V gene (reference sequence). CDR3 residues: CASSTVDELGSSLFQPQHF. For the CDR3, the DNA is TGCGCCAGCAGTACAGTGGACGAGCTGGGAAGCAGCCTTTTTCAGCCCCAGCATTTT.

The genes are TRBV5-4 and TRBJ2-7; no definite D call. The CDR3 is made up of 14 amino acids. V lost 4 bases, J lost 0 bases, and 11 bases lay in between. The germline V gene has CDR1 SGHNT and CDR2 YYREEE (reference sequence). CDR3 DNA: TGTGCCAGCAGCATAGACCCCCGCTCCTACGAGCAGTACTTC. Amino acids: CASSIDPRSYEQYF.

The CDR3 DNA sequence: TGTGCCAGCAGCTTATTTCCACAGCACTATGGCTACACCTTC. Encoded protein: CASSLFPQHYGYTF. The chain joins TRBV5-4 to TRBJ1-2; D not resolved. CDR1 and CDR2 (germline): SGHNT, YYREEE (reference sequence). V was shortened by 2 bases and J by 3 bases, with 11 bases between the two germline ends. The CDR3 is 14 amino acids.